This T cell receptor beta chain was obtained from a study of CXCR3-negative and CXCR3-positive naive CD8 T cells. Overall study findings and caveats: Naive subsets showed comparable surface CD5, and TCR interaction strength was also inferred from TRB CDR3 physicochemistry.

CDR3 length equals 13 residues. UMI-tagged TRB cDNA libraries were built via 5' RACE. No DNA is given; TCRdb re-called the 5' RACE reads and lists each CDR3 protein once. The sample shows approximately 52,000 distinct CDR3 sequences, and roughly 20% sits with its ten largest clones. Triplicate roughly 300,000-cell sorts were made of each CD8+ T cell subset. Concerning this clonotype: What it recognizes is unknown.

This receptor was identified in a human donor in good health. Some clones in this sample may be carry-over from other donors' samples. Sequenced material: memory CD8+ T cells from blood. J is TRBJ2-1 and V is TRBV23-1. TRBV23-1 is an open reading frame, and its role is uncertain. The CDR3 protein is CASSQFGVNEQFF.